The source of this T cell receptor beta chain is a study of liver allograft versus peripheral blood T cells. Across the study: Recipients' peripheral blood served as the comparator for T cell receptor repertoires in transplanted livers.

Germline values: CDR1 MNHEY, CDR2 SVGAGI. V shed 4 bases and J 0 bases; nucleotides not matched to a gene: 8. CDR3 length equals 16 residues. By sample share, this clonotype is medium-sized. Its antigen is currently unknown. Study results and limitations: Inside liver allografts, T cell receptor repertoires reportedly diverged from the repertoires found in peripheral blood.

A single record per CDR3 protein comes from TCRdb applying MiXCR to the reads. Here the sample spans 10,000 to 15,000 distinct CDR3 sequences, under 30% being singletons. V is TRBV6-5 and J is TRBJ2-7; 8 positions agree with TRBD1. This TCR was recovered from a human patient who had a liver transplant. Some T cells may be graft donor cells. CDR3 nucleotides: TGTGCCAGCAGTTCCCCCCGGGACAGGAACTCCTACGAGCAGTACTTC. The encoded protein is CASSSPRDRNSYEQYF.